This T cell receptor (beta chain) derives from a study of T cell responses to AZD1222 COVID-19 vaccine. The repertoire was sequenced with immunoSEQ multiplex PCR; TCRdb's copy has only in-frame clones and lacks some. The sample holds about 150,000 clones; about 91% are singletons and the top ten take approximately 3.1%. With respect to this clone: Its antigen is unknown.

Overall study results and limits: With two AZD1222 doses given, Spike-specific TCR breadth and depth both rose. Dominant at 160-218 and 743-854, vaccine-associated CD4 TCRs also spanned spike. Donors were chiefly white British, with a greater number of females, and clonal diversity was perhaps underestimated. The peak T cell response came first, and repertoires were sampled only after it.

Germline CDR1 SNHLY, CDR2 FYNNEI. The V end was cut by 6 bases, the J end by 2 bases, with 14 bases between. The CDR3 totals 14 residues. This specimen was peripheral blood, taken on day 0 of MenACWY control vaccination. The V and J genes are TRBV2 and TRBJ2-7; D might be TRBD2 (5 bases). This TCR was sampled from an adult in good health. CDR3 DNA sequence: TGTGCCAGCAGGGGAGACGGGCGGCCCTACGAGCAGTACTTC. Translating gives CASRGDGRPYEQYF.